This T cell receptor (beta chain) is drawn from a study of shared clonotypes between healthy human individuals. Study details: The people who gave samples were two women and a few men aged 18 to 49.

Nashville, Tennessee was home to all donors, each a Caucasian adult. Germline V gene data show CDR1 as SGHNT and CDR2 as YYREEE (reference sequence). Trimming at V came to 0 bases and at J to 5 bases, leaving 6 bases not matched to a gene. The CDR3 is made up of 16 amino acids. About this clone: Its matching antigen is unknown.

The data were produced by immunoSEQ multiplex PCR, yet TCRdb's version contains in-frame clones alone and is incomplete. Among hundreds of thousands of clones, roughly four fifths were seen once, and the ten largest hold 10% to 15%. The study, taken as a whole, reports: Genetic and exposure-history diversity was limited by the small donor number.

This clonotype was obtained from a woman in her 40s in good health. Some clones in this sample may be carry-over from other donors' samples. This sequence joins TRBV5-4 and TRBJ2-7, with TRBD1 matching 12 bases. Sequencing was done on a sample of PBMCs. CDR3 sequence (DNA): TGTGCCAGCAGCTTGGCGGGACAGGGGGCGATCCACGAGCAGTACTTC. Translated, it gives CASSLAGQGAIHEQYF.